The TCR beta chain under discussion was sequenced for a study of response to subunit inactivated influenza vaccine. The CDR3 runs 14 residues. V was cut by 6 bases and J by 0 bases, with 12 bases left in between. Germline assignment: CDR1 DFQATT and CDR2 SNEGSKA (reference sequence). General study findings and limits: Each seasonal influenza vaccination recruits few new T cells, the authors suggested.

This clonotype has more than one count but fewer than ten. Antigen: not known. TCRdb reprocessed the RT-PCR reads via MiXCR and lists one record per CDR3 protein. The sample records around 750,000 distinct CDR3 sequences, less than 25% being singletons. The chain employs TRBV20-1 and TRBJ2-1, with D unresolved. The material sequenced was PBMCs from blood, taken 5 days after vaccination. This clonotype originated in a man aged 50 to 59 who received an inactivated influenza vaccine. CDR3 residues: CSAHPGDSYNEQFF. In DNA, the CDR3 is TGCAGTGCCCACCCCGGTGACTCCTACAATGAGCAGTTCTTC.